Included here is one T cell receptor beta chain sequence, with context. Which antigen it targets is not known. Base qualities were left out, and no much larger clone turns up one base away. The source of the sample is a study of shared T cell receptors in the human thymus (dated by TCRdb to the early 2020s). In terms of the full investigation: The study examined how self-reactive, shared T-cell receptor alpha chains are generated in the human thymus.

Sequences MNHNS (CDR1) and SASEGT (CDR2) are obtained from the germline V gene. The CDR3, from cysteine to phenylalanine, totals 16 residues. The CDR3 DNA has 48 bases and is translated from base 1. Clipping removes 4 bases from V and 2 bases from J, with 11 as the unmatched junction base count. Receptor libraries were prepared by the immunoSEQ multiplex PCR assay. The source is immuneACCESS, and TCRdb retained only in-frame sequences with V and J called. Part of the clones is not carried over; for the studies checked, unresolved V genes explain less than half of this, and the remainder is unexplained. This sample holds about 730,000 clones; approximately 85% were observed only once. In total, the top ten clones hold around 0.0094% of the sample. The sample was also linked to a second study, of human thymus T cells. The second paper states: Donors were immunologically healthy infants undergoing open corrective cardiac surgery for congenital heart defects in Finland. The thymus tissue came from surgical resects taken out during corrective cardiac surgery. Biased V and J gene segment usage appeared to be present in both thymic and peripheral blood repertoires. The related research reported highly overlapping thymic TCR repertoires among unrelated individuals. The study used under 10 infant thymus samples plus four related peripheral blood samples to characterize TCR alpha and beta repertoires. Donor ages ranging from about 6 to 250 days were recorded, and a handful of male and a couple of female infants were included in the cohort. After being mechanically released from the tissue, thymocytes were kept at -70 degrees C in pellets of 10-30 million cells. Genomic DNA was extracted from frozen cell pellets with a QIAsymphony instrument. The immunoSEQ multiplex PCR assay was used to amplify the TCRB and TCRAD loci from a standardized quantity of quality-controlled genomic DNA. Amplicons spanned the V(D)J region at a length sufficient to cover the CDR3 and identify V and J genes. Amplicon sequencing was performed on an Illumina platform through the commercial immunoSEQ service. Corrections for primer bias and sequencing errors followed previously described methods, while TCRAD and TCRB definitions were based on the IMGT database. immunoSEQ Analyzer 3.0 and VDJTools were used for repertoire analysis, which covered basic statistics, V/J segment usage, diversity estimates, rarefaction and pairwise overlap. Diversity was estimated using the Chao1, ChaoE, Efron-Thisted, Shannon and inverse Simpson indices, and was also estimated on datasets down-sampled to the size of the smallest sample. Repertoire overlap was determined by strict matching of CDR3 nucleotide sequence, V gene and J gene, and Jaccard-based multidimensional scaling clustering was applied. Thymus samples yielded on average roughly 810,000 unique TCRB clonotypes, compared with about 80,000 from blood samples.

The sample consisted of thymocytes. The sequence was collected from a girl less than two years old with a congenital heart defect. Donor details come from another sample of the same person, matched by shared clones. Here the chain combines TRBV6-1 and TRBJ2-7, with 7 middle bases fitting TRBD1. The DNA sequence is TGTGCCAGCAGTGTCGGGGACAGCCCGAGGACCTACGAGCAGTACTTC. Translation gives CASSVGDSPRTYEQYF.